Each of the 4 T cell receptor beta chains below was sequenced from the same sample in a study of blood T cell repertoires in COVID-19. Generated by immunoSEQ multiplex PCR, the TCRdb table keeps only in-frame clones and is missing some. The sample records over 200,000 clones, about 90% being singletons. The sample consisted of PBMCs or T cells enriched from blood (not recorded which). These TCRs come from a man aged 25-45 years who had recovered from COVID-19.

This chain uses TRBV19 with TRBJ2-7; TRBD2 matches at 9 bases. CDR1 LNHDA and CDR2 SQIVND come from the germline V gene (reference sequence). The junction had 4 bases not matched to a gene; V was cut back by 5 bases and J by 2 bases. The CDR3 contains 14 residues. DNA of the CDR3: TGTGCCAGTAGTCGGACTAGCGCACCCTACGAGCAGTACTTC. Translating gives CASSRTSAPYEQYF. Drawing the rest from reference TRBV19 and TRBJ2-7, the complete variable domain is DGGITQSPKYLFRKEGQNVTLSCEQNLNHDAMYWYRQDPGQGLRLIYYSQIVNDFQKGDIAEGYSVSREKKESFPLTVTSAQKNPTAFYLCASSRTSAPYEQYFGPGTRLTVT.

This clone was detected only a few times. Written as DNA, the CDR3 is TGTGCCACCAGCAGCCCAGGACTGCCTGCGAACGAGCAGTACTTC. Amino acid sequence: CATSSPGLPANEQYF. V gene TRBV15 combines with J gene TRBJ2-7; a weak D match, TRBD2 (5 bases). V was pared by 3 bases and J by 5 bases, with 17 bases between. Germline V gene sequence: CDR1 LNHNV, CDR2 YYDKDF (reference sequence). This CDR3 spans 15 amino acids.

The chain joins TRBV3-1 (or the pseudogene TRBV3-2) to TRBJ1-1; unclear D gene. V was pared by 11 bases and J by 5 bases, with 18 bases between. CDR3 length equals 13 residues. Germline V gene data show CDR1 as LGHDT and CDR2 as YNNKEL (reference sequence). CDR3 region: CAVGPRGQTEAFF. In nucleotides, the CDR3 is TGTGCCGTCGGCCCACGAGGGCAAACTGAAGCTTTCTTT.

The chain recombines TRBV7-2 with TRBJ2-1; D gene ambiguous. Looked up from germline, CDR1 is SGHTA and CDR2 is FQGNSA. CDR3 length: 14 residues. Between the trimmed V and J ends, which lost 1 base and 10 bases, there was a span of 14 bases. CDR3 residues: CASSLVPTLDEQFF. In DNA form, the CDR3 reads TGTGCCAGCAGCTTAGTGCCTACCCTAGACGAGCAGTTCTTC.